This T cell receptor (beta chain) derives from a study of blood T cell repertoires in COVID-19. Turning to the study itself: Donors in the United States, Italy and Spain gave samples during acute or convalescent COVID-19. From T cells, B-cell-depleted T cells, or PBMCs came the material, which was cDNA or gDNA.

Study processing details: Amplified reference gene primers provided the basis for estimating nucleated cell counts. Libraries were prepared by immunoSEQ multiplex PCR; TCRdb keeps only in-frame clonotypes and omits some of them. V, J and clone size are those of that table, while D and trimming were read from the DNA. Of 100,000 to 150,000 clones detected, about 83% appear once; the ten largest clones hold roughly 5.5%. The V gene end was trimmed by 1 base and the J gene end by 2 bases; junction bases not matched to a gene: 5. Germline V gene data show CDR1 as SGHAT and CDR2 as FQNNGV. The CDR3 totals 15 residues.

The rearrangement uses TRBV11-2 and TRBJ2-7; TRBD1 aligns across 7 bases. Sequenced: peripheral blood. The origin of this receptor is an elderly man with active or convalescent COVID-19. The CDR3 here is CASSLGNRGAYEQYF. The CDR3 nucleotides read TGTGCCAGCAGCTTAGGCAACAGGGGCGCCTACGAGCAGTACTTC. Full variable domain (rest looked up from reference TRBV11-2 and TRBJ2-7): EAGVAQSPRYKIIEKRQSVAFWCNPISGHATLYWYQQILGQGPKLLIQFQNNGVVDDSQLPKDRFSAERLKGVDSTLKIQPAKLEDSAVYLCASSLGNRGAYEQYFGPGTRLTVT.